The sequence of this T cell receptor (beta chain) was determined in a study of blood T cell repertoires in COVID-19. On the study more broadly: T cells, B-cell-depleted T cells, or PBMCs provided the cDNA or gDNA that served as material.

A single count supports this clone. Repertoires were generated with immunoSEQ multiplex PCR, while TCRdb's copy carries only in-frame clones and drops some. The table records approximately 250,000 clones, 65% to 85% of them present only once. Germline V lookup: CDR1 ENHRY, CDR2 SYGVKD. This CDR3 region has 14 residues. V gave up 5 bases and J gave up 9 bases; unmatched junction bases: 5. The chain links TRBV10-3 to TRBJ1-6, with 9 nucleotides matching TRBD1. Sequenced sample: peripheral blood. The origin of this receptor is a human donor in a cohort sampled during active COVID-19. The CDR3 DNA reads TGTGCCATCAGTTCACAGGGGGCGGGTTCACCCCTCCACTTT. This sequence encodes CAISSQGAGSPLHF.